These 31 T cell receptor beta chains were sequenced from one sample in a study of CD8+CD57+ T cells in acquired aplastic anemia. Genomic DNA acted as the template from which TCR beta VDJ combination and CDR3 sequence profiling were carried out. TCRdb re-called the reads through MiXCR, storing one row per CDR3 protein. The sample comprises 450,000 to 550,000 distinct CDR3 sequences, about a third of which are singletons, and 0.8% to 0.85% rests with the top ten. Flow cytometry had shown expanded CD8+CD57+ cells in the patients chosen for sequencing. Sequences were obtained from sorted CD4+, CD8+, or CD8+CD57+ T cells (not recorded which) from PBMCs. These receptors were taken from a human donor with aplastic anemia.

This chain's CDR3 is CARGGDTGELFF. CDR3 in DNA: TGTGCCAGGGGAGGGGACACCGGGGAGCTGTTTTTT. The rearrangement links TRBV10-3 to TRBJ2-2, with 7 bases lining up with TRBD2. V was clipped by 10 bases and J by 3 bases; unmatched bases: 2. The germline CDR1 and CDR2 sequences are ENHRY and SYGVKD. The length of the CDR3 is 12 residues.

The chain couples TRBV5-1 to TRBJ1-4, with a tentative D call TRBD1 (5 bases). The CDR3 contains 14 residues. Per the germline V gene, CDR1 is SGHRS and CDR2 is YFSETQ. V gave up 4 bases and J gave up 8 bases, with 15 bases separating them. DNA of the CDR3: TGCGCCAGCAGCCGGGAGGACACAACCGAAAAACTGTTTTTT. Its translation is CASSREDTTEKLFF. Variable domain in full (rest from reference TRBV5-1 and TRBJ1-4): KAGVTQTPRYLIKTRGQQVTLSCSPISGHRSVSWYQQTPGQGLQFLFEYFSETQRNKGNFPGRFSGRQFSNSRSEMNVSTLELGDSALYLCASSREDTTEKLFFGSGTQLSVL.

A few counts support this clonotype. The rearrangement uses TRBV6-5 and TRBJ1-4; D possibly corresponds to TRBD1 (5 bases). This CDR3 region has 14 residues. Between the trimmed V and J ends, which lost 0 bases and 10 bases, there was a span of 12 bases. Germline CDR1 and CDR2: MNHEY and SVGAGI. CDR3 in DNA: TGTGCCAGCAGTTACTCTTGGGGCCAGGGAAAACTGTTTTTT. Encoded protein: CASSYSWGQGKLFF.

This chain uses TRBV5-1 with TRBJ2-5; D is possibly TRBD1 (5 bases). Germline values: CDR1 SGHRS, CDR2 YFSETQ. Trimming took 4 bases from V and 5 from J, leaving 15 bases between them. The CDR3 covers 14 residues. The chain's CDR3 is CASSPLLGVETQYF. Here the CDR3 DNA reads TGCGCCAGCAGCCCCCTTCTAGGGGTGGAGACCCAGTACTTC.

Points on this clonotype: It may be a read error: a sequence one base away is much more abundant. J is TRBJ1-2 and V is TRBV2; TRBD1 matches 9 bases. CDR3 length: 15 residues. Per the germline V gene, CDR1 is SNHLY and CDR2 is FYNNEI. The CDR3 DNA reads TGTGCCAGCAGTGAAATTGGGACAGGGCTCGTCGGCTACGCCTTC. Protein product: CASSEIGTGLVGYAF.

Concerning this clonotype itself: The CDR3 does not end in the conserved phenylalanine or tryptophan, so this is likely a read error. No DNA is shown, since the ends of the CDR3 on it are uncertain; the CDR3 is the one TCRdb lists. The chain joins TRBV10-3 to TRBJ1-2. Germline V gives CDR1 ENHRY, CDR2 SYGVKD. The length of the CDR3 is 13 amino acids, counting both ends. CDR3: CAISESRPAGVTY.

This clonotype was seen ten or more times. The germline gene is not matched at one end of the junction; a read error may be the cause. This chain links TRBV4-3 with TRBJ1-5; D not certain. Germline CDR1 LGHNA, CDR2 YSLEER. CDR3 length equals 12 residues. The chain's CDR3 is CASSQGNQPQHF. CDR3 nucleotides: TGTGCCAGCAGCCAGGGCAATCAGCCCCAGCATTTT.

The sample holds a few counts of this clonotype. A read error is possible here, since a much larger clone lies one base away. The rearrangement joins TRBV19 to TRBJ1-2, with D unresolved. Trimming left V 5 bases short and J 3 bases short, with 13 bases between. The CDR3 has 14 amino acids. Germline V CDR1 and CDR2: LNHDA, SQIVND (reference sequence). CDR3 nucleotide sequence: TGTGCCAGTAGTGCATGGCCAGGATACTATGGCTACACCTTC. This sequence encodes CASSAWPGYYGYTF.

This clonotype appeared a single time. The J gene is TRBJ2-1, the V gene TRBV7-9; D is undetermined. Germline CDR1 is SEHNR and CDR2 is FQNEAQ (reference sequence). Trimming removed 5 bases from V and 2 bases from J, with 16 bases in between. The CDR3 has 16 amino acids. The CDR3 coding sequence is TGTGCCAGCAGCCTCATTGGGGTCTCGACCTACAATGAGCAGTTCTTC. Translating gives CASSLIGVSTYNEQFF.

This clonotype came up a few times. This rearrangement joins TRBV7-8 to TRBJ1-1; D gene ambiguous. Trimming shortened V by 4 bases and J by 4 bases, and 13 bases separated the two germline ends. The CDR3 sequence is 14 residues long. Germline lookup yields CDR1 SGHVS and CDR2 FQNEAQ. The CDR3 loop reads CASSSFGVGTEAFF. CDR3 nucleotide sequence: TGTGCCAGCAGCTCCTTTGGGGTGGGCACTGAAGCTTTCTTT. Full variable domain (rest looked up from reference TRBV7-8 and TRBJ1-1): GAGVSQSPRYKVAKRGQDVALRCDPISGHVSLFWYQQALGQGPEFLTYFQNEAQLDKSGLPSDRFFAERPEGSVSTLKIQRTQQEDSAVYLCASSSFGVGTEAFFGQGTRLTVV.

In its sample, this clonotype was seen a few times. The chain carries TRBV6-5 and TRBJ1-2, with D maybe TRBD1 (6 bases). V lost 2 bases to trimming and J lost 6 bases, with 16 bases between them. The CDR3 contains 15 residues. Looked up from germline, CDR1 is MNHEY and CDR2 is SVGAGI. The CDR3 loop is CASSYGPSGGDGYTF. As DNA, the CDR3 is TGTGCCAGCAGTTACGGCCCGTCGGGGGGCGATGGCTACACCTTC.

The chain combines TRBV25-1 with TRBJ1-1, with D perhaps matching TRBD1 (6 bases). This CDR3 spans 15 amino acids. The V gene lost 4 bases and the J gene lost 4 bases, with 16 bases spanning the gap. Germline values: CDR1 MGHDK, CDR2 SYGVNS. The CDR3 reads CASSGRDIPITEAFF. The CDR3 DNA follows: TGTGCCAGCAGTGGCCGGGACATCCCAATCACTGAAGCTTTCTTT.

This clonotype was seen a handful of times. V usage is TRBV10-3 and J usage is TRBJ1-1; unclear D gene. The V end lost 8 bases, the J end lost 5 bases, and 12 bases lay between the germline ends. Germline lookup yields CDR1 ENHRY and CDR2 SYGVKD. This CDR3 is 12 amino acids long. The CDR3 DNA sequence: TGTGCCATCTCACGGGGAGGGACTGAAGCTTTCTTT. Translating it yields CAISRGGTEAFF.

This clonotype was counted ten times or more. The V call is TRBV7-9, the J call TRBJ1-1, with 7 bases aligning to TRBD1. Germline CDR1 is SEHNR and CDR2 is FQNEAQ (reference sequence). The CDR3 has 13 residues. V gave up 1 base and J gave up 9 bases; unmatched junction bases: 5. CDR3 sequence reads: CASSLVEGAQAFF. The CDR3 bases are TGTGCCAGCAGCTTAGTCGAGGGGGCTCAAGCTTTCTTT.

Notes on this clonotype: Sequence at one end of the junction differs from germline and may be a read error. The chain recombines TRBV2 with TRBJ1-2, with 7 bases fitting TRBD1. This CDR3 region has 14 residues. Germline values: CDR1 SNHLY, CDR2 FYNNEI. CDR3 DNA sequence: TGTGCCAGTAGTGAACAGGAAGGGGGCTATGGCAACACCTTC. Protein: CASSEQEGGYGNTF. The variable domain in full, completed from reference TRBV2 and TRBJ1-2, reads EPEVTQTPSHQVTQMGQEVILRCVPISNHLYFYWYRQILGQKVEFLVSFYNNEISEKSEIFDDQFSVERPDGSNFTLKIRSTKLEDSAMYFCASSEQEGGYGNTFGSGTRLTVV.

This clonotype was seen only a few times. The chain joins TRBV4-2 to TRBJ1-6; D is uncertain. From germline, CDR1 is LGHNA and CDR2 YNFKEQ. V was shortened by 0 bases and J by 0 bases, with 9 bases between the two germline ends. The CDR3 covers 17 residues. CDR3 in amino acids: CASSQDLDSSYNSPLHF. CDR3 nucleotides: TGTGCCAGCAGCCAAGATCTCGATAGCTCCTATAATTCACCCCTCCACTTT.

This rearrangement joins TRBV9 to TRBJ1-1; D is possibly TRBD1 (6 bases). The ends were cut back, 6 bases at V and 4 bases at J, with 19 bases in the middle. Germline lookup yields CDR1 SGDLS and CDR2 YYNGEE. The CDR3 spans 15 residues. Here the CDR3 reads CASTTGPRETTEAFF. CDR3 nucleotides: TGTGCCAGCACCACAGGGCCCCGAGAGACCACTGAAGCTTTCTTT.

As for this clonotype: Because it lacks the conserved phenylalanine or tryptophan at the end, this CDR3 is likely a read error. The CDR3 DNA follows: TGTGCCAGCAGCCCCGGGACAGGGGGTGAGCAGTACCTC. Translated: CASSPGTGGEQYL. The chain employs TRBV9 and TRBJ2-7; 11 bases line up with TRBD1. With V trimmed by 4 bases and J by 7 bases, 4 bases remained unmatched. The CDR3 contains 13 residues. From germline, CDR1 is SGDLS and CDR2 YYNGEE.

This clonotype was counted many times. The V gene is TRBV10-3, the J gene TRBJ1-2; 7 bases agree with TRBD1. The CDR3 contains 14 residues. J was trimmed by 8 bases and V by 3 bases; bases with no gene match: 9. Germline V gives CDR1 ENHRY, CDR2 SYGVKD. The CDR3 region is CAISDGGQRTGYTF. The CDR3 coding sequence is TGTGCCATCAGTGATGGGGGACAGCGAACGGGCTACACCTTC.

This chain uses TRBV25-1 with TRBJ1-5; D is unresolved. The V gene's germline CDR1 is MGHDK and CDR2 SYGVNS. The CDR3 has 15 residues. V was pared by 6 bases and J by 1 base, with 13 bases between. CDR3 amino acids: CASRDMGGSNQPQHF. DNA of the CDR3: TGTGCCAGCAGGGATATGGGCGGCAGCAATCAGCCCCAGCATTTT. Using reference TRBV25-1 and TRBJ1-5 for the parts outside the CDR3, the full variable domain is EADIYQTPRYLVIGTGKKITLECSQTMGHDKMYWYQQDPGMELHLIHYSYGVNSTEKGDLSSESTVSRIRTEHFPLTLESARPSHTSQYLCASRDMGGSNQPQHFGDGTRLSIL.

This clonotype was picked up a small number of times. The chain combines TRBV7-8 with TRBJ1-5; D possibly corresponds to TRBD1 (5 bases). V was shortened by 5 bases and J by 13 bases, with 21 bases between the two germline ends. CDR3 length: 14 residues. Germline CDR1 is SGHVS and CDR2 is FQNEAQ. CDR3 in DNA: TGTGCCAGCAGCCCCCTTGGGGGGATTCAAGCTCAGCATTTT. Encoded protein: CASSPLGGIQAQHF.

This sequence joins TRBV12-3 or TRBV12-4 and TRBJ1-1; D is perhaps TRBD1 (6 bases). Trimming pared 1 base from V and 3 bases from J, leaving 12 bases between. The CDR3 covers 15 residues. For the CDR3, the DNA is TGTGCCAGCAGTTTAGAAGGGCAGGGGCACACTGAAGCTTTCTTT. Its protein is CASSLEGQGHTEAFF.

The chain combines TRBV11-2 with TRBJ1-1; no reliable D call. Trimming cost V 0 bases and J 2 bases, with 10 bases left between them. Germline lookup yields CDR1 SGHAT and CDR2 FQNNGV. The length of the CDR3 is 15 residues. The CDR3: CASSLDRFGNTEAFF. The DNA for the CDR3 is TGTGCCAGCAGCTTAGACAGATTTGGTAACACTGAAGCTTTCTTT.

This chain uses TRBV12-3 or TRBV12-4 with TRBJ1-1; tentatively, D is TRBD1 (6 bases). The CDR3 runs 14 residues. V was clipped by 6 bases and J by 2 bases, with 13 bases between them. The CDR3 loop is CASRPDRINTEAFF. The DNA of the CDR3 is TGTGCCAGCAGGCCCGACAGGATCAACACTGAAGCTTTCTTT.

This clonotype was detected only once. Possible read error: a much larger clone is one base away. The rearrangement joins TRBV20-1 to TRBJ2-7; D possibly corresponds to TRBD1 (6 bases). Trimming shortened V by 6 bases and J by 2 bases, and 17 bases separated the two germline ends. CDR3 length: 14 amino acids. Germline V lookup: CDR1 DFQATT, CDR2 SNEGSKA (reference sequence). CDR3 sequence reads: CSAKSRTAAYEQYF. CDR3 nucleotide sequence: TGCAGTGCGAAAAGTCGGACAGCAGCCTACGAGCAGTACTTC.

The chain joins TRBV2 to TRBJ1-6; the D gene is possibly TRBD1 (6 bases). The CDR3 spans 17 residues. Trimming took 6 bases from V and 0 from J, leaving 15 bases between them. Germline V gene data show CDR1 as SNHLY and CDR2 as FYNNEI. CDR3 DNA sequence: TGTGCCAGCAGCTCAACCCAGGGGAGCTCCTATAATTCACCCCTCCACTTT. It translates to CASSSTQGSSYNSPLHF.

The chain recombines TRBV5-4 with TRBJ2-2, with 10 bases identical to TRBD2. Trimming took 3 bases from V and 4 from J; bases not matched to a gene: 6. Germline V gene data show CDR1 as SGHNT and CDR2 as YYREEE (reference sequence). The CDR3 loop spans 16 amino acids. DNA for the CDR3: TGTGCCAGCAGCTCGATGAGCGGGGGGGCCACCGGGGAGCTGTTTTTT. Translation gives CASSSMSGGATGELFF.

V and J are TRBV12-3 or TRBV12-4 and TRBJ1-6; D is undetermined. Trimming took 11 bases from V and 6 from J, leaving 17 bases between them. The CDR3 consists of 14 residues. The CDR3 here is CAARRRESNSPLHF. CDR3 DNA: TGTGCCGCCCGGCGAAGGGAGAGTAATTCACCCCTCCACTTT.

The chain links TRBV12-3 or TRBV12-4 to TRBJ2-7; 9 nucleotides agree with TRBD1. The CDR3 loop spans 13 amino acids. The V gene end was trimmed by 6 bases and the J gene end by 5 bases; junction bases not matched to a gene: 5. The CDR3 sequence: CASRFGTGNEQYF. The CDR3 DNA reads TGTGCCAGCAGATTCGGGACAGGGAACGAGCAGTACTTC.

In regard to this clonotype: An end of the junction does not agree with germline; a read error may underlie this. The genes are TRBV2 and TRBJ2-1; D is uncertain. The V gene's germline CDR1 is SNHLY and CDR2 FYNNEI. CDR3 size: 15 residues. CDR3 DNA: TGTGTCAGCAGTCCTCTAGAGACGGCACACAATGAGCAGTTCTTC. This sequence encodes CVSSPLETAHNEQFF.

This clonotype was detected many times. This rearrangement joins TRBV2 to TRBJ1-6, with TRBD1 matching 7 bases. With V trimmed by 4 bases and J by 8 bases, 5 bases remained unmatched. Germline V gene lookup returns CDR1 SNHLY and CDR2 FYNNEI. This CDR3 contains 14 residues. CDR3 nucleotides: TGTGCCAGCAGTGTGGCAGGGGGAGATTCACCCCTCCACTTT. This gives the protein CASSVAGGDSPLHF.